Shown below are 5 T cell receptor beta chains from a single sample sequenced in a study of shared clonotypes between healthy human individuals. Repertoires were generated with immunoSEQ multiplex PCR, while TCRdb's copy carries only in-frame clones and drops some. This table has more than 2,000,000 clones, approximately 90% appearing once. Sequenced input: naive CD4+ T cells sorted from blood. Described subset: CD45RA+ positively selected. Source of these receptors: a man between 18 and 29 years old in good health.

The chain couples TRBV6-1 to TRBJ2-1; 7 positions match TRBD1. Germline CDR1 MNHNS, CDR2 SASEGT. This CDR3 comprises 15 residues. J gave up 6 bases and V 10 bases, and 15 bases lay outside the gene matches. DNA for the CDR3: TGTGCCATCGCTTCCGGGACAGCATCGGCCAATGAGCAGTTCTTC. Translation gives CAIASGTASANEQFF.

The J gene is TRBJ2-3, the V gene TRBV5-6; D gene ambiguous. The V gene's germline CDR1 is SGHDT and CDR2 YYEEEE. The CDR3 has 12 residues. With 3 bases removed from V and 8 bases from J, the gap between germline ends came to 10 bases. The CDR3 sequence is CASSSEWGTQYF. Here the CDR3 DNA reads TGTGCCAGCAGCTCCGAATGGGGTACGCAGTATTTT.

Worth noting for this clone: The same CDR3 can be traced to other DNA sequences in this sample. The chain carries TRBV27 and TRBJ2-5; a weak D match, TRBD1 (5 bases). The V gene lost 6 bases and the J gene lost 5 bases, with 13 bases spanning the gap. CDR1 MNHEY and CDR2 SMNVEV come from the germline V gene (reference sequence). This CDR3 spans 13 amino acids. The CDR3 spells CASSPRARETQYF. The CDR3 DNA follows: TGTGCCAGCAGCCCCAGGGCTAGGGAGACCCAGTACTTC.

Only one count was recorded for this clone. V usage is TRBV4-1 and J usage is TRBJ1-4; TRBD1 might be the D (5 bases). The CDR3 is 15 amino acids. Between the trimmed V and J ends, which lost 1 base and 4 bases, there was a span of 10 bases. Germline V gene data show CDR1 as MGHRA and CDR2 as YSYEKL. The CDR3 sequence is CASSQAGLVNEKLFF. In nucleotides, the CDR3 is TGCGCCAGCAGCCAAGCGGGACTGGTTAATGAAAAACTGTTTTTT.

CDR3 protein: CASRSDPRVEQYF. In DNA form, the CDR3 reads TGTGCCAGCAGATCAGACCCCAGGGTCGAGCAGTACTTC. The V gene is TRBV5-5, the J gene TRBJ2-7, with a possible D match to TRBD1 (5 bases). Trimming shortened V by 5 bases and J by 6 bases, and 15 bases separated the two germline ends. Germline V CDR1 and CDR2: SGHKS, YYEKEE (reference sequence). This CDR3 region has 13 residues. Full variable domain (missing parts from reference TRBV5-5 and TRBJ2-7): DAGVTQSPTHLIKTRGQQVTLRCSPISGHKSVSWYQQVLGQGPQFIFQYYEKEERGRGNFPDRFSARQFPNYSSELNVNALLLGDSALYLCASRSDPRVEQYFGPGTRLTVT.